Detailed here is one T cell receptor (beta chain). This sample was taken from a study of blood T cell repertoires in COVID-19. Assay: immunoSEQ multiplex PCR; the TCRdb copy retains only in-frame clones and omits some. The repertoire consists of a few hundred thousand clones, with approximately 84% occurring once and the leading ten covering 15% to 19%. The receptor's source is a person aged 65 to 85 with COVID-19, enrolled during active disease. Sample: peripheral blood.

CDR3 region: CASSPPLPHGRYSNQPQHF. CDR3 sequence (DNA): TGTGCCAGCAGCCCCCCCCTCCCTCACGGGAGATATAGCAATCAGCCCCAGCATTTT. The gene calls are TRBV9 and TRBJ1-5; D unclear. The V and J ends lost 4 bases and 0 bases respectively, with 23 bases between them. From germline, CDR1 is SGDLS and CDR2 YYNGEE. The CDR3 sequence is 19 residues long.